What follows describes a single T cell receptor beta chain. Germline V gene lookup returns CDR1 KGHDR and CDR2 SFDVKD. The V end was cut by 4 bases, the J end by 0 bases, with 5 bases between. This CDR3 spans 13 amino acids. The data were taken from a study of T-cell reconstitution after alpha-beta-depleted transplantation in children. During its preparation, the TCRbeta library received unique molecular identifiers. TCRdb reanalysed the PCR reads using MiXCR and keeps one entry per CDR3 protein. This table holds 500,000 or so distinct CDR3 sequences, 30% to 35% found once. This specimen consisted of PBMCs from the stem cell graft donor, obtained from the stem cell graft. This receptor was identified in a human donor who donated a stem cell graft to a child with aplastic anemia. The J gene is TRBJ2-5, the V gene TRBV24-1; D is undetermined. CDR3 DNA sequence: TGTGCCACCAGTGACAACTACCAAGAGACCCAGTACTTC. It encodes CATSDNYQETQYF.